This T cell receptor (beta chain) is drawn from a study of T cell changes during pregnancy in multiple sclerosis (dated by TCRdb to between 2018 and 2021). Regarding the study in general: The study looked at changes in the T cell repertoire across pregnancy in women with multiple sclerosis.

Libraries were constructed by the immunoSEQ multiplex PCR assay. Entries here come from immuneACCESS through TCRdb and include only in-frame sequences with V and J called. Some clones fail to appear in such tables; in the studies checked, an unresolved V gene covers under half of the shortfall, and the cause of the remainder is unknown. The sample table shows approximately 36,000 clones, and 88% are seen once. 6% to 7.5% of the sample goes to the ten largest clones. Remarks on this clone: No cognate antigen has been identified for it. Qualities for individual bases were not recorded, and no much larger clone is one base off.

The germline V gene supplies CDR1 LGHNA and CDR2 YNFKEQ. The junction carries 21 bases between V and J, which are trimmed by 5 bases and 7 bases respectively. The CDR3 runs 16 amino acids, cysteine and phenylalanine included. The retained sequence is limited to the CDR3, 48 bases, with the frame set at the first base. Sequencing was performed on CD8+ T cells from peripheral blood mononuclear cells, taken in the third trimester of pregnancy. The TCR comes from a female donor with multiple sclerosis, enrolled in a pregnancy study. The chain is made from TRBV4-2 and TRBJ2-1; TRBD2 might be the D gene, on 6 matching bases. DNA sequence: TGTGCCAGCAGCTTGGGAGGAGTCCTTTACTGGAATGAGCAGTTCTTC. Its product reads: CASSLGGVLYWNEQFF.